This T cell receptor delta chain was retrieved from a study of gamma-delta T cells after stem cell transplantation (dated by TCRdb to 2016 to 2017). This clone is labeled medium-sized (0.01 to 0.1%). Its antigen specificity is not known. Base qualities are not at hand, and no much larger clone is one base apart. The library came from RT-PCR. The instrument given in TCRdb is Illumina MiSeq. Via CATT, TCRdb reprocessed the public reads, and rows with identical DNA were then joined. Here the sample has around 1,700 delta-chain clones; 4.5% occur a single time. Clones ranked in the top ten supply approximately 31% of the sample. As encoded in the germline V gene, CDR1 is GEAIGNYY while CDR2 is EKD. The cysteine opens and the phenylalanine closes a CDR3 of 15 amino acids. The sequence is cut down to CDR3 DNA, 45 bases in frame from base 1. V trim: 3 bases; J trim: 1 base; unmatched bases: 4.

The rearrangement joined TRDV2 to TRDJ1, with 10 junctional bases fitting TRDD3. This sequence was found in a human donor. It is not recorded whose cells these are; they may come from a transplant donor. Sequenced sample: gamma-delta T cells. The CDR3 is CACDPVGDTTDKLIF. The DNA is as follows: TGTGCCTGTGACCCGGTGGGGGATACCACCGATAAACTCATCTTT.